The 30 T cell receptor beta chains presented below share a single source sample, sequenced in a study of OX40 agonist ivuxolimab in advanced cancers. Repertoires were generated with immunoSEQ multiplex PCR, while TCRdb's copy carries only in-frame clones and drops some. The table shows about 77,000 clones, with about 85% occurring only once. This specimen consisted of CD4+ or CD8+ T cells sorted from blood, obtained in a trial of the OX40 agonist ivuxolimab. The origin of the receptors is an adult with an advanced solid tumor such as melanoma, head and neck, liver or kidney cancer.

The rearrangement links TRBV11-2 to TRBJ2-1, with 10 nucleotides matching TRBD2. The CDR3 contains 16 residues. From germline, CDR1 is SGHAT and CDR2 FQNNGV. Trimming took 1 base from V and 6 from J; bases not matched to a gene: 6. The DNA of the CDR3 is TGTGCCAGCAGCTTAGGCTTTGTAGCGGGGGGCAATGAGCAGTTCTTC. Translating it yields CASSLGFVAGGNEQFF.

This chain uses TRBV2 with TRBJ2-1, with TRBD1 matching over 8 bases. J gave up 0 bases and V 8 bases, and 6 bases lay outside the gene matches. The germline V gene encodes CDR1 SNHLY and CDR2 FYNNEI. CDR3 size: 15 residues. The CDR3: CASGTGYSSYNEQFF. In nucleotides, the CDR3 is TGTGCCAGCGGGACAGGTTATAGCTCCTACAATGAGCAGTTCTTC.

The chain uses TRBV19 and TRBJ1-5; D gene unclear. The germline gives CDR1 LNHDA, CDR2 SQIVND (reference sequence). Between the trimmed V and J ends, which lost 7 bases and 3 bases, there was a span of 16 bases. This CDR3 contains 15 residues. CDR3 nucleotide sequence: TGTGCCAGTACCCGAGGGAGGGCGGCCAATCAGCCCCAGCATTTT. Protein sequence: CASTRGRAANQPQHF.

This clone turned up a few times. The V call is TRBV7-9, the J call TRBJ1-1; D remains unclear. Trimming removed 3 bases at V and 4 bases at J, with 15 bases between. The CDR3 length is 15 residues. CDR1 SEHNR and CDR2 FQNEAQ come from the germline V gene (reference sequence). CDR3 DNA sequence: TGTGCCAGCAGCTTGCGTGGTGTCAGTTCCACTGAAGCTTTCTTT. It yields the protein CASSLRGVSSTEAFF.

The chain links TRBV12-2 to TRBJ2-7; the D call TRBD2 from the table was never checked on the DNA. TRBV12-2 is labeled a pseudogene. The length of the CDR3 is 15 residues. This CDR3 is CASRPTHPTSYEQYF. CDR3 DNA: TGTGCAAGTCGCCCTACCCACCCCACGTCCTACGAGCAGTACTTC.

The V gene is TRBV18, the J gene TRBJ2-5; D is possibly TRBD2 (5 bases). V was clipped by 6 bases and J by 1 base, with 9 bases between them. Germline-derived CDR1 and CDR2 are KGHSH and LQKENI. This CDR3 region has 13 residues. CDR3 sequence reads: CASSASTQETQYF. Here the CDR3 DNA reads TGTGCCAGCTCGGCTAGCACCCAAGAGACCCAGTACTTC.

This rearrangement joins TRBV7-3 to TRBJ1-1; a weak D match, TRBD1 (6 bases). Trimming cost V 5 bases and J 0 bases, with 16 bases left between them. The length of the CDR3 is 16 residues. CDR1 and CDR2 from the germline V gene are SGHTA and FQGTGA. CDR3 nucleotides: TGTGCCAGCAGCGCCCAGGGGAGTCTCCTGAACACTGAAGCTTTCTTT. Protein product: CASSAQGSLLNTEAFF.

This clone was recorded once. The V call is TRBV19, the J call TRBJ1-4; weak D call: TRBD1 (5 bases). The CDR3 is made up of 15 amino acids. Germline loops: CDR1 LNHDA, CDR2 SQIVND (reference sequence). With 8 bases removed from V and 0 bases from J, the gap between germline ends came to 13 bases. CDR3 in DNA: TGTGCCAGTGGGGGGGAAGGCTCAACTAATGAAAAACTGTTTTTT. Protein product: CASGGEGSTNEKLFF.

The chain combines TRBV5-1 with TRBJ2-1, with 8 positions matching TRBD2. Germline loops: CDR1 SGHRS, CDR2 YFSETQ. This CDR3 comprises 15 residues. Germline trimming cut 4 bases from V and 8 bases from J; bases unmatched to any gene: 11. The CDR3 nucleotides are TGCGCCAGCAGCCCCTCGAGCGGGGGAGGACATGAGCAGTTCTTC. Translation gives CASSPSSGGGHEQFF.

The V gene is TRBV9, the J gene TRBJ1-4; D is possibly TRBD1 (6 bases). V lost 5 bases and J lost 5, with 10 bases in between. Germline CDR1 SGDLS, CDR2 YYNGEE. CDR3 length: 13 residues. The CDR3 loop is CASSEGQNEKLFF. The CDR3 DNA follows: TGTGCCAGCAGTGAAGGACAGAATGAAAAACTGTTTTTT. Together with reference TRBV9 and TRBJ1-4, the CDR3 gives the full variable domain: DSGVTQTPKHLITATGQRVTLRCSPRSGDLSVYWYQQSLDQGLQFLIQYYNGEERAKGNILERFSAQQFPDLHSELNLSSLELGDSALYFCASSEGQNEKLFFGSGTQLSVL.

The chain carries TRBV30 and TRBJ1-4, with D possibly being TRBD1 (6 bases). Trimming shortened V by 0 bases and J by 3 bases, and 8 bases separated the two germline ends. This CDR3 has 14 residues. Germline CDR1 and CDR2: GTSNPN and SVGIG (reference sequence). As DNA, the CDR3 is TGTGCCTGGAGTGTAGGGGGATCTAATGAAAAACTGTTTTTT. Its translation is CAWSVGGSNEKLFF.

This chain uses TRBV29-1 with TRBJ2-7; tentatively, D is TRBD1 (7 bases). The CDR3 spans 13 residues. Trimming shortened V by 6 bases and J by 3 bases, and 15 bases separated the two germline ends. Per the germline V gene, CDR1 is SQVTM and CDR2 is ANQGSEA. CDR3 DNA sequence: TGCAGCGTAGGCGGGACAGAAGACTACGAGCAGTACTTC. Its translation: CSVGGTEDYEQYF.

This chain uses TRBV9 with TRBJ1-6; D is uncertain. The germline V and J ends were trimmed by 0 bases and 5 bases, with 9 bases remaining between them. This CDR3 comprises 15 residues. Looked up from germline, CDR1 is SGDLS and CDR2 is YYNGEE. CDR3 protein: CASSVDQADNSPLHF. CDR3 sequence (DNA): TGTGCCAGCAGCGTAGATCAGGCGGATAATTCACCCCTCCACTTT.

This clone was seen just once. CDR3 sequence reads: CASRGWGETFYEQYF. CDR3 nucleotide sequence: TGTGCCAGCAGGGGGTGGGGGGAAACTTTCTACGAGCAGTACTTC. The rearrangement joins TRBV6-5 to TRBJ2-7; tentative D call: TRBD2 (6 bases). CDR3 length: 15 amino acids. Trimming stripped 6 bases from V and 3 bases from J, with 18 bases between. Germline CDR1 MNHEY, CDR2 SVGAGI.

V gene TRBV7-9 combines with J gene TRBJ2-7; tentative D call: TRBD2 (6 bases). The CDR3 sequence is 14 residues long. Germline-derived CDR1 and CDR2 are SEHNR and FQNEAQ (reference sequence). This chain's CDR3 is CATAGGFPSYEQYF. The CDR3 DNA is TGTGCGACAGCCGGAGGGTTCCCATCCTACGAGCAGTACTTC.

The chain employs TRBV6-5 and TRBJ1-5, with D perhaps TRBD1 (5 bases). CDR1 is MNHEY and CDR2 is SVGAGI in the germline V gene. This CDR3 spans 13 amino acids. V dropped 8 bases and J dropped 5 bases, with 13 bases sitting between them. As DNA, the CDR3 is TGTGCCAGCTATGGGGGAAGTCATCAGCCCCAGCATTTT. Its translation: CASYGGSHQPQHF.

CDR3 sequence reads: CASSLNSGGGGIQYF. CDR3 in DNA: TGTGCCAGCAGCTTAAACAGCGGGGGAGGGGGCATTCAGTACTTC. This chain uses TRBV7-9 with TRBJ2-4; TRBD2 matches 8 bases. Germline-derived CDR1 and CDR2 are SEHNR and FQNEAQ (reference sequence). The length of the CDR3 is 15 residues. V was clipped by 2 bases and J by 9 bases; unmatched bases: 9.

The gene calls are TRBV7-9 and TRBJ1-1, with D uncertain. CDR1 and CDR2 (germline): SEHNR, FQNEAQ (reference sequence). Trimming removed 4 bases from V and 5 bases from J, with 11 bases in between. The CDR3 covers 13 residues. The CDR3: CASSSLVSTEAFF. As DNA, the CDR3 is TGTGCCAGCAGCTCCCTCGTCAGTACTGAAGCTTTCTTT. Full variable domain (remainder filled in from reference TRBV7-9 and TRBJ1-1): DTGVSQNPRHKITKRGQNVTFRCDPISEHNRLYWYRQTLGQGPEFLTYFQNEAQLEKSRLLSDRFSAERPKGSFSTLEIQRTEQGDSAMYLCASSSLVSTEAFFGQGTRLTVV.

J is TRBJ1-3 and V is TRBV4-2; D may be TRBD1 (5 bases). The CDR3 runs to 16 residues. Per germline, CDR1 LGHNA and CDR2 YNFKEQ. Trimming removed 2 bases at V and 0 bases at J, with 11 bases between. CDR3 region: CASSQPAGGSGNTIYF. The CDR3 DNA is TGTGCCAGCAGCCAACCCGCGGGGGGCTCTGGAAACACCATATATTTT.

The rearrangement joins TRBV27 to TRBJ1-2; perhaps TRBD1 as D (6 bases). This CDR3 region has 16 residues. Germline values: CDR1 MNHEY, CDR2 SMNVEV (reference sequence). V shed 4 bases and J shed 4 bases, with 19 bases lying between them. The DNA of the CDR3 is TGTGCCAGCAGTTACGGACCCTGGGGGGCTGGCTATGGCTACACCTTC. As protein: CASSYGPWGAGYGYTF.

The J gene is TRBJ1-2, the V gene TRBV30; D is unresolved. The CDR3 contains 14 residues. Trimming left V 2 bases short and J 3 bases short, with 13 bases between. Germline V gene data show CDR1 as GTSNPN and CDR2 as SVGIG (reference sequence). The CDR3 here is CAWSRAGDYYGYTF. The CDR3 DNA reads TGTGCCTGGAGTAGGGCAGGCGACTACTATGGCTACACCTTC.

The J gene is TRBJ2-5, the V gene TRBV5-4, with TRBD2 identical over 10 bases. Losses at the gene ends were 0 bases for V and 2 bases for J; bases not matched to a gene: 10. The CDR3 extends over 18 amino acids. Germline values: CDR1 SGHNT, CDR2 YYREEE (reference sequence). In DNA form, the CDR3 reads TGTGCCAGCAGCTTGGCAAGGGTTAGCGGGGGGCTTCAAGAGACCCAGTACTTC. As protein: CASSLARVSGGLQETQYF. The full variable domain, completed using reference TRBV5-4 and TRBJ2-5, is ETGVTQSPTHLIKTRGQQVTLRCSSQSGHNTVSWYQQALGQGPQFIFQYYREEENGRGNFPPRFSGLQFPNYSSELNVNALELDDSALYLCASSLARVSGGLQETQYFGPGTRLLVL.

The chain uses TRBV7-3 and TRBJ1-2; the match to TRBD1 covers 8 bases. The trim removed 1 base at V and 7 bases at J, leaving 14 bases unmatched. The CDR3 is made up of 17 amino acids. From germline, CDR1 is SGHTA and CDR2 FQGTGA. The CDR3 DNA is TGTGCCAGCAGCTTAAATGGGGTGGGACAGGCAGGTGGTGGCTACACCTTC. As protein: CASSLNGVGQAGGGYTF.

The CDR3 reads CASTVGQYYGYTF. DNA for the CDR3: TGTGCCAGCACTGTCGGACAGTACTATGGCTACACCTTC. This chain links TRBV6-5 with TRBJ1-2; TRBD1 might be the D (6 bases). V lost 7 bases to trimming and J lost 3 bases, with 12 bases between them. Per germline, CDR1 MNHEY and CDR2 SVGAGI. The CDR3 loop spans 13 amino acids.

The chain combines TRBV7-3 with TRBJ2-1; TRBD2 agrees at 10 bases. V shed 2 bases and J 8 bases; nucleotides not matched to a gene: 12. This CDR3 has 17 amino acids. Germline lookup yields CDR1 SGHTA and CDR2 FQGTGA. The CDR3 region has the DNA TGTGCCAGCAGCTTAGGGCCCTTAGCGGGGGGATTCGATGAGCAGTTCTTC. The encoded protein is CASSLGPLAGGFDEQFF.

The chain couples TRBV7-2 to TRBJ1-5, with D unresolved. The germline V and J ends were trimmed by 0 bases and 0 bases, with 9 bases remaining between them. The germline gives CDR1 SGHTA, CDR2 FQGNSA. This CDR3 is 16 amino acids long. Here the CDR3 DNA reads TGTGCCAGCAGCTTAGCAAGGGTTGATAGCAATCAGCCCCAGCATTTT. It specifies CASSLARVDSNQPQHF.

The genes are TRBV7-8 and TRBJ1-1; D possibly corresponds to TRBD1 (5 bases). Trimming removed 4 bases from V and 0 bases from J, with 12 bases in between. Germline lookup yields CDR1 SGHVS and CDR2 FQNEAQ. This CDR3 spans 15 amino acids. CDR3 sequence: CASSSPGGVNTEAFF. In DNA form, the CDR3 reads TGTGCCAGCAGCTCCCCTGGGGGAGTGAACACTGAAGCTTTCTTT.

CDR3 in amino acids: CASSLWEGADTQYF. The CDR3 region has the DNA TGTGCCAGCAGCTTATGGGAGGGGGCAGATACGCAGTATTTT. The chain joins TRBV7-2 to TRBJ2-3; D possibly corresponds to TRBD2 (7 bases). This CDR3 contains 14 residues. Trimming cost V 2 bases and J 4 bases, with 10 bases left between them. Germline V CDR1 and CDR2: SGHTA, FQGNSA.

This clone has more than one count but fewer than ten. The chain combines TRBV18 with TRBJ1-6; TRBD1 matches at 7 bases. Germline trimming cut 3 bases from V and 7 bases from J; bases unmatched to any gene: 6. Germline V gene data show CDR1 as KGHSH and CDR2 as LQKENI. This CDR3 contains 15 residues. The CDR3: CASSPGQVANSPLHF. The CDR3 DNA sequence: TGTGCCAGCTCACCCGGACAGGTGGCGAATTCACCCCTCCACTTT.

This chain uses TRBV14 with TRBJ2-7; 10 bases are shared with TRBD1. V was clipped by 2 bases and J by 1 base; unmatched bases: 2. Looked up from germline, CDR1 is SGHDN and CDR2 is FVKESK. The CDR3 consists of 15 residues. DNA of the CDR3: TGTGCCAGCAGCCAACGGACAGGGGGTTCCTACGAGCAGTACTTC. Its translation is CASSQRTGGSYEQYF.